The 30 T cell receptor beta chains reported below all come from one sample, sequenced in a study of shared T cell receptors in the human thymus. Some clones are missing from TCRdb's copy, which holds only in-frame ones; the method was immunoSEQ multiplex PCR. The table has 700,000 or so clones, approximately 83% seen once. These same data were also listed under a study on human thymus T cells.

Specimen: thymocytes. The receptors were sampled from a girl in the first two years of life with a congenital heart defect.

This clone has more than one count but fewer than ten. The chain combines TRBV4-1 with TRBJ1-1; weak D call: TRBD1 (6 bases). The CDR3 length is 15 residues. Germline values: CDR1 MGHRA, CDR2 YSYEKL. Trimming took off 7 bases at V and 1 base at J, with 16 bases between the two ends. The DNA for the CDR3 is TGCGCCAGCAACCATAAAAGGGGGGGGAACACTGAAGCTTTCTTT. This gives the protein CASNHKRGGNTEAFF.

The chain has TRBV9 and TRBJ1-1; D not resolved. Trimming shortened V by 2 bases and J by 3 bases, and 8 bases separated the two germline ends. Per the germline V gene, CDR1 is SGDLS and CDR2 is YYNGEE. The length of the CDR3 is 13 residues. The CDR3 region is CASSVSIYTEAFF. In DNA form, the CDR3 reads TGTGCCAGCAGCGTTTCTATTTACACTGAAGCTTTCTTT. The whole variable domain, remainder taken from reference TRBV9 and TRBJ1-1, is DSGVTQTPKHLITATGQRVTLRCSPRSGDLSVYWYQQSLDQGLQFLIQYYNGEERAKGNILERFSAQQFPDLHSELNLSSLELGDSALYFCASSVSIYTEAFFGQGTRLTVV.

J is TRBJ2-2 and V is TRBV5-1; 8 bases fit TRBD1. CDR3 length: 17 amino acids. The germline V gene has CDR1 SGHRS and CDR2 YFSETQ. V lost 3 bases, J lost 0 bases, and 7 bases stayed unmatched. DNA of the CDR3: TGCGCCAGCAGCTCCGTCCGGGACAGGACGAACACCGGGGAGCTGTTTTTT. Its protein product is CASSSVRDRTNTGELFF.

This CDR3 is CASSELSREEGEKLFF. The CDR3 DNA reads as TGTGCCAGCAGTGAATTAAGCAGGGAGGAGGGTGAAAAACTGTTTTTT. V gene TRBV6-1 combines with J gene TRBJ1-4; maybe TRBD1 (5 bases). The CDR3 is 16 amino acids. The germline V and J ends were trimmed by 2 bases and 7 bases, with 17 bases remaining between them. CDR1 MNHNS and CDR2 SASEGT come from the germline V gene.

The gene calls are TRBV28 and TRBJ1-2; a possible D gene is TRBD1 (5 bases). The CDR3 length is 12 residues. V was trimmed by 3 bases and J by 10 bases, leaving 12 bases between them. Germline lookup yields CDR1 MDHEN and CDR2 SYDVKM. The DNA of the CDR3 is TGTGCCAGCAGTTTCCCCCAGGGCCCCTACACCTTC. The encoded protein is CASSFPQGPYTF.

The CDR3 DNA is TGTGCCAGCAGTCCAGGCCGTCACAATGAGCAGTTCTTC. The encoded protein is CASSPGRHNEQFF. This chain connects TRBV27 to TRBJ2-1; D gene ambiguous. This CDR3 has 13 residues. Trimming stripped 5 bases from V and 5 bases from J, with 10 bases between. Germline CDR1 reads MNHEY; CDR2 reads SMNVEV (reference sequence).

This rearrangement joins TRBV27 to TRBJ2-7, with D tentatively TRBD2 (6 bases). The CDR3 consists of 15 residues. Germline V gene lookup returns CDR1 MNHEY and CDR2 SMNVEV (reference sequence). Deletions cut 6 bases from V and 6 bases from J, with 21 bases between. The CDR3 DNA follows: TGTGCCAGCAGATACCAAGGAGGGTTGGCGTGCGAGCAGTACTTC. This codes for CASRYQGGLACEQYF.

V and J are TRBV25-1 and TRBJ2-3, with 7 bases lining up with TRBD1. The CDR3 loop spans 17 amino acids. Per germline, CDR1 MGHDK and CDR2 SYGVNS. V trimming: 4 bases; J trimming: 2 bases; junction bases outside the gene matches: 12. Written as DNA, the CDR3 is TGTGCCAGCAGTGGTAGACAGGGCAAATACCACACAGATACGCAGTATTTT. As protein: CASSGRQGKYHTDTQYF.

The rearrangement links TRBV18 to TRBJ1-5, with TRBD1 matching 7 bases. Germline V gives CDR1 KGHSH, CDR2 LQKENI. CDR3 length: 14 amino acids. V lost 3 bases and J lost 6; bases outside the gene matches: 5. The CDR3 bases are TGTGCCAGCTCACCGAGGCAGGGGGGTCAGCCCCAGCATTTT. Translated: CASSPRQGGQPQHF.

The V and J genes are TRBV6-1 and TRBJ1-6; D perhaps matches TRBD1 (5 bases). Trimming removed 2 bases at V and 9 bases at J, with 14 bases between. Germline V gene sequence: CDR1 MNHNS, CDR2 SASEGT. The CDR3 consists of 15 residues. CDR3 sequence: CASSESGGTSSPLHF. Written as DNA, the CDR3 is TGTGCCAGCAGTGAAAGTGGGGGGACTTCTTCACCCCTCCACTTT.

The chain uses TRBV6-1 and TRBJ1-4; D uncertain. V was clipped by 4 bases and J by 6 bases, with 15 bases between them. CDR1 and CDR2 (germline): MNHNS, SASEGT. The CDR3 consists of 15 residues. CDR3 DNA: TGTGCCAGCAGTGGGAGACCGTATGTTCATGAAAAACTGTTTTTT. Translation: CASSGRPYVHEKLFF.

This clone showed up just a few times. This sequence joins TRBV5-4 and TRBJ1-2, with 7 bases matching TRBD1. The CDR3 contains 14 residues. The ends lost 3 bases at V and 12 bases at J; junction bases unmatched: 14. Germline CDR1 SGHNT, CDR2 YYREEE (reference sequence). The DNA of the CDR3 is TGTGCCAGCAGCTGGGAGACGATAGACAGGGTGCACACCTTC. It encodes CASSWETIDRVHTF. Complete variable domain (other parts from reference TRBV5-4 and TRBJ1-2): ETGVTQSPTHLIKTRGQQVTLRCSSQSGHNTVSWYQQALGQGPQFIFQYYREEENGRGNFPPRFSGLQFPNYSSELNVNALELDDSALYLCASSWETIDRVHTFGSGTRLTVV.

This rearrangement joins TRBV30 to TRBJ1-1; D unclear. Germline lookup yields CDR1 GTSNPN and CDR2 SVGIG (reference sequence). The ends were cut back, 1 base at V and 0 bases at J, with 21 bases in the middle. The CDR3 spans 18 residues. The CDR3 coding sequence is TGTGCCTGGAGTGAGGTGCGGGGTGTGGATATCATGAACACTGAAGCTTTCTTT. It is translated as CAWSEVRGVDIMNTEAFF.

The chain links TRBV2 to TRBJ2-1, with D perhaps TRBD1 (7 bases). The CDR3 is made up of 16 amino acids. Germline V gene sequence: CDR1 SNHLY, CDR2 FYNNEI. Trimming took off 0 bases at V and 8 bases at J, with 17 bases between the two ends. The CDR3, as DNA: TGTGCCAGCAGTGAAGCAAGGAGGGGGCAGGTAGATGAGCAGTTCTTC. Translation: CASSEARRGQVDEQFF.

The V gene is TRBV5-1, the J gene TRBJ1-1, with a tentative D call TRBD1 (5 bases). Germline-derived CDR1 and CDR2 are SGHRS and YFSETQ. The length of the CDR3 is 16 residues. Trimming cost V 0 bases and J 1 base, with 13 bases left between them. The CDR3 loop is CASSLVGGWRNTEAFF. The CDR3 bases are TGCGCCAGCAGCTTGGTGGGGGGTTGGAGGAACACTGAAGCTTTCTTT. Using reference TRBV5-1 and TRBJ1-1 for the parts outside the CDR3, the full variable domain is KAGVTQTPRYLIKTRGQQVTLSCSPISGHRSVSWYQQTPGQGLQFLFEYFSETQRNKGNFPGRFSGRQFSNSRSEMNVSTLELGDSALYLCASSLVGGWRNTEAFFGQGTRLTVV.

This clone was picked up one time. V usage is TRBV5-4 and J usage is TRBJ2-7; D may be TRBD1 (6 bases). This CDR3 region has 13 residues. Trimming took off 4 bases at V and 7 bases at J, with 15 bases between the two ends. Per the germline V gene, CDR1 is SGHNT and CDR2 is YYREEE (reference sequence). CDR3 protein: CASSPPGVREQYF. DNA of the CDR3: TGTGCCAGCAGCCCCCCAGGGGTCCGAGAGCAGTACTTC.

This chain connects TRBV4-1 to TRBJ2-1; 7 nucleotides agree with TRBD1. The CDR3 has 16 residues. V was pared by 3 bases and J by 7 bases, with 12 bases of the junction left unmatched. Germline V gene lookup returns CDR1 MGHRA and CDR2 YSYEKL. The CDR3 region is CASSHLRQGVGNEQFF. The CDR3 region has the DNA TGCGCCAGCAGCCACCTCAGACAGGGTGTGGGGAATGAGCAGTTCTTC.

In this sample, this clone turned up a few times. The V and J genes are TRBV5-1 and TRBJ1-1; 12 bases agree with TRBD1. The germline gives CDR1 SGHRS, CDR2 YFSETQ. V gave up 4 bases and J gave up 3 bases; unmatched junction bases: 7. The CDR3 spans 16 residues. The chain's CDR3 is CASSDRDRGLHTEAFF. The CDR3 DNA follows: TGCGCCAGCAGCGACCGGGACAGGGGGCTCCACACTGAAGCTTTCTTT.

The chain couples TRBV28 to TRBJ2-7; D may be TRBD1 (6 bases). Per the germline V gene, CDR1 is MDHEN and CDR2 is SYDVKM. Trimming stripped 6 bases from V and 3 bases from J, with 21 bases between. This CDR3 region has 16 residues. The CDR3 loop is CASSLPRTALNYEQYF. The CDR3 DNA sequence: TGTGCCAGCAGCCTACCCCGGACAGCCTTGAACTACGAGCAGTACTTC.

Only a few counts were recorded for this clone. This rearrangement joins TRBV7-9 to TRBJ1-5, with 9 bases that match TRBD1. The germline gives CDR1 SEHNR, CDR2 FQNEAQ (reference sequence). The CDR3 has 19 residues. V lost 4 bases and J lost 0; bases outside the gene matches: 13. CDR3 protein: CASSWTGAGEPYSNQPQHF. For the CDR3, the DNA is TGTGCCAGCAGCTGGACAGGGGCGGGTGAGCCATATAGCAATCAGCCCCAGCATTTT.

The rearrangement links TRBV4-1 to TRBJ2-2; 8 positions match TRBD1. Per germline, CDR1 MGHRA and CDR2 YSYEKL. This CDR3 is 17 amino acids long. V was clipped by 4 bases and J by 3 bases; unmatched bases: 10. The CDR3 loop reads CASSLGRGLKDTGELFF. In DNA, the CDR3 is TGCGCCAGCAGCCTTGGCAGGGGGCTAAAGGACACCGGGGAGCTGTTTTTT.

This clone appeared once. The CDR3 region has the DNA TGCGCCAGCAGCTCTAGCGGAACCCGCACCCCACCTACGCAGTATTTT. Encoded protein: CASSSSGTRTPPTQYF. V and J are TRBV5-1 and TRBJ2-3; 7 nucleotides agree with TRBD2. This CDR3 has 16 residues. Germline V gives CDR1 SGHRS, CDR2 YFSETQ. The ends lost 3 bases at V and 8 bases at J; junction bases unmatched: 15.

The chain couples TRBV15 to TRBJ2-1; a possible D gene is TRBD1 (5 bases). CDR3 length equals 15 residues. Germline V gene lookup returns CDR1 LNHNV and CDR2 YYDKDF (reference sequence). V gave up 0 bases and J gave up 10 bases, with 16 bases separating them. This chain's CDR3 is CATSRDQEAGFEQFF. Written as DNA, the CDR3 is TGTGCCACCAGCAGAGATCAAGAGGCAGGGTTCGAGCAGTTCTTC.

The chain carries TRBV2 and TRBJ1-1; 7 nucleotides line up with TRBD1. The length of the CDR3 is 15 residues. J was trimmed by 3 bases and V by 8 bases; bases with no gene match: 12. Per the germline V gene, CDR1 is SNHLY and CDR2 is FYNNEI. The CDR3 is CASWGPQGEDTEAFF. CDR3 nucleotide sequence: TGTGCCAGCTGGGGGCCTCAGGGGGAGGACACTGAAGCTTTCTTT.

This clone was seen more than once but under ten times. The chain has TRBV10-1 and TRBJ2-5; TRBD1 matches 7 bases. There are 15 residues in the CDR3. Unmatched junction bases numbered 9, after V lost 3 bases and J lost 5 bases. Looked up from germline, CDR1 is WNHNN and CDR2 is SYGVQD (reference sequence). The CDR3 sequence is CASSEGDSRRETQYF. The CDR3 DNA is TGCGCCAGCAGTGAAGGGGACAGTAGGCGGGAGACCCAGTACTTC.

The chain carries TRBV5-1 and TRBJ1-1; the D gene is possibly TRBD1 (5 bases). V shed 0 bases and J shed 10 bases, with 13 bases lying between them. CDR1 and CDR2 from the germline V gene are SGHRS and YFSETQ. This CDR3 comprises 13 residues. The DNA for the CDR3 is TGCGCCAGCAGCTTGGAGAGGACGGGGGGAGCTTTCTTT. Translated: CASSLERTGGAFF.

V is TRBV7-7 and J is TRBJ2-3; 9 positions match TRBD2. The CDR3 sequence is 15 residues long. The germline CDR1 and CDR2 sequences are SSHAT and FNYEAQ (reference sequence). The V gene end was trimmed by 4 bases and the J gene end by 1 base; junction bases not matched to a gene: 3. CDR3 sequence reads: CASSSSGARTDTQYF. Here the CDR3 DNA reads TGTGCCAGCAGCTCTAGCGGGGCGCGCACAGATACGCAGTATTTT.

The genes are TRBV5-4 and TRBJ2-2; D gene ambiguous. V was cut by 7 bases and J by 5 bases, with 9 bases left in between. Germline V lookup: CDR1 SGHNT, CDR2 YYREEE (reference sequence). The CDR3 has 12 residues. CDR3 in amino acids: CASPSRTGELFF. CDR3 sequence (DNA): TGTGCCAGCCCGAGTCGGACCGGGGAGCTGTTTTTT.

This clone was seen only a few times. The rearrangement uses TRBV29-1 and TRBJ2-1; D unclear. The CDR3 is made up of 13 amino acids. Germline CDR1 SQVTM, CDR2 ANQGSEA. Trimming left V 1 base short and J 3 bases short, with 7 bases between. The CDR3 DNA is TGCAGCGTTGAAGGGCAGCGCTACAATGAGCAGTTCTTC. It encodes CSVEGQRYNEQFF.

This clone was seen once. V gene TRBV27 combines with J gene TRBJ2-2; D possibly corresponds to TRBD2 (6 bases). V shed 1 base and J shed 5 bases, with 17 bases lying between them. CDR1 MNHEY and CDR2 SMNVEV come from the germline V gene (reference sequence). This CDR3 region has 17 residues. This chain's CDR3 is CASSLLSRGPGTGELFF. CDR3 sequence (DNA): TGTGCCAGCAGTTTATTGTCGCGGGGACCCGGAACCGGGGAGCTGTTTTTT.